Below, 21 T cell receptor beta chains from the same sample are listed, as sequenced in a study of blood T cells in healthy people across ages. With a J-beta primer mix and a sample-barcoded 5' primer, a second PCR ran about 7 to 12 cycles. A single record per CDR3 protein comes from TCRdb applying MiXCR to the 5' RACE reads. The sample contains over 1,500,000 distinct CDR3 sequences, 49% of which appear only once. Sequencing used blood. These receptors came from a woman aged 40 to 50 in good health.

The J gene is TRBJ2-2, the V gene TRBV20-1; D unclear. Germline CDR1 and CDR2: DFQATT and SNEGSKA (reference sequence). Between the trimmed V and J ends, which lost 5 bases and 5 bases, there was a span of 6 bases. CDR3 size: 11 residues. The CDR3 reads CSAAGTGELFF. DNA of the CDR3: TGCAGTGCTGCCGGGACCGGGGAGCTGTTTTTT.

The rearrangement links TRBV29-1 to TRBJ2-1; D not certain. The J call is uncertain, as TRBJ2-7 better fits the DNA end. CDR1 SQVTM and CDR2 ANQGSEA come from the germline V gene. This CDR3 comprises 12 residues. CDR3 coding DNA: TGCAGCGTTGATATGGGGTTCCACGAGCAGTACTTC. This encodes CSVDMGFHEQYF.

This clonotype was counted between two and nine times. CDR3 coding DNA: TGTGCCAGCGGTAATATGAGGTATGAGCAGTTCTTC. Protein sequence: CASGNMRYEQFF. The rearrangement joins TRBV2 to TRBJ2-1, with D unresolved. Trimming removed 8 bases from V and 8 bases from J, with 13 bases in between. The CDR3 covers 12 residues. The germline V gene encodes CDR1 SNHLY and CDR2 FYNNEI.

This clonotype has just a few counts. The chain links TRBV20-1 to TRBJ2-5; 9 nucleotides agree with TRBD2. The CDR3 spans 18 residues. Unmatched junction bases numbered 11, after V lost 0 bases and J lost 0 bases. Germline V gene sequence: CDR1 DFQATT, CDR2 SNEGSKA (reference sequence). CDR3 in DNA: TGCAGTGCTAGAGATCACGCTAGCGGGGCAGACGACCAAGAGACCCAGTACTTC. Its protein is CSARDHASGADDQETQYF.

The chain is built from TRBV5-6 and TRBJ2-3; TRBD2 matches 7 bases. Germline assignment: CDR1 SGHDT and CDR2 YYEEEE. J was trimmed by 2 bases and V by 1 base; bases with no gene match: 10. This CDR3 comprises 17 residues. The CDR3 nucleotides read TGTGCCAGCAGCTTGATGTTCCGGGGGGAAACCACAGATACGCAGTATTTT. Translated: CASSLMFRGETTDTQYF.

The CDR3 region has the DNA TGTGCCAGCAGCCTGCCGAGGGGAACGGTTTTATCTGGGGCCAACGTCCTGACTTTC. Translated: CASSLPRGTVLSGANVLTF. V usage is TRBV3-1 and J usage is TRBJ2-6; D is tentatively TRBD1 or TRBD2 (5 bases each). Germline lookup yields CDR1 LGHDT and CDR2 YNNKEL (reference sequence). V was pared by 4 bases and J by 1 base, with 20 bases between. The CDR3 consists of 19 residues.

The chain recombines TRBV29-1 with TRBJ2-7; D is perhaps TRBD1 (6 bases). Germline CDR1 SQVTM, CDR2 ANQGSEA. V shed 4 bases and J shed 5 bases, with 9 bases lying between them. The CDR3 has 11 amino acids. In nucleotides, the CDR3 is TGCAGCGTTGCAGGGGCCAACGAGCAGTACTTC. Protein sequence: CSVAGANEQYF.

The chain carries TRBV24-1 and TRBJ2-1; 7 bases line up with TRBD1. Germline CDR1 is KGHDR and CDR2 is SFDVKD. After removal of 3 bases from V and 7 bases from J, the junction contained 11 bases not matched to a gene. This CDR3 spans 16 amino acids. The CDR3 DNA reads as TGTGCCACCAGTGATCCCGACAGGGAATTTAGGAATGAGCAGTTCTTC. Translating gives CATSDPDREFRNEQFF.

This clonotype was detected a few times. The rearrangement joins TRBV20-1 to TRBJ2-7, with D perhaps matching TRBD2 (7 bases). CDR3 length: 14 amino acids. Trimming left V 3 bases short and J 4 bases short, with 16 bases between. Germline V gene sequence: CDR1 DFQATT, CDR2 SNEGSKA (reference sequence). The CDR3 bases are TGCAGTGCTAGTTCCGGGGGGCGCCTTTACGAGCAGTACTTC. This encodes CSASSGGRLYEQYF.

This clonotype occurred a few times. The rearrangement links TRBV6-6 to TRBJ2-4; the D gene is possibly TRBD1 (6 bases). Trimming removed 8 bases from V and 8 bases from J, with 22 bases in between. Germline CDR1 is MNHNY and CDR2 is SVGAGI (reference sequence). The length of the CDR3 is 15 residues. This CDR3 is CASSDSRHVVHIQYF. In DNA form, the CDR3 reads TGTGCCAGCTCGGACAGCCGGCACGTGGTGCACATTCAGTACTTC.

This clonotype was detected once. The chain recombines TRBV7-2 with TRBJ1-2; no clear D gene. Germline V CDR1 and CDR2: SGHTA, FQGNSA. The ends were cut back, 5 bases at V and 4 bases at J, with 20 bases in the middle. CDR3 size: 16 residues. The CDR3 spells CASSPEAGGSLYGYTF. CDR3 DNA sequence: TGTGCCAGCAGCCCAGAGGCGGGCGGATCCCTCTATGGCTACACCTTC.

This clonotype has a handful of counts. V gene TRBV4-3 combines with J gene TRBJ2-3; 10 bases map to TRBD2. The CDR3 is 17 amino acids. After removal of 3 bases from V and 2 bases from J, the junction contained 8 bases not matched to a gene. From germline, CDR1 is LGHNA and CDR2 YSLEER. CDR3 region: CASSQVSAGGLTDTQYF. As DNA, the CDR3 is TGCGCCAGCAGCCAGGTCTCAGCGGGGGGGCTCACAGATACGCAGTATTTT.

This clonotype was recorded a few times. The V gene is TRBV19, the J gene TRBJ2-3, with 7 bases matching TRBD1. The germline V gene encodes CDR1 LNHDA and CDR2 SQIVND (reference sequence). CDR3 length: 14 residues. Losses at the gene ends were 4 bases for V and 2 bases for J; bases not matched to a gene: 3. In nucleotides, the CDR3 is TGTGCCAGTAGTAAGGGACAGTTCACAGATACGCAGTATTTT. This sequence encodes CASSKGQFTDTQYF.

A remark on this clonotype: Germline and junction disagree at one end, which may indicate a read error. This rearrangement joins TRBV7-7 to TRBJ2-1, with 8 positions matching TRBD1. CDR1 is SSHAT, CDR2 FNYEAQ, per germline (reference sequence). This CDR3 spans 13 amino acids. The DNA of the CDR3 is TGTGCTAGCAGCACAGACAGGGGTTATGAGCAGTTCTTC. This gives the protein CASSTDRGYEQFF.

This clonotype was observed once. The chain carries TRBV5-5 and TRBJ2-4, with a weak D call TRBD2 (6 bases). The CDR3 sequence is 14 residues long. Germline V lookup: CDR1 SGHKS, CDR2 YYEKEE (reference sequence). V dropped 6 bases and J dropped 13 bases, with 23 bases sitting between them. For the CDR3, the DNA is TGTGCCAGCAACTCGGGGGTAGACAGTGGGGAGCAGTACTTC. Its protein product is CASNSGVDSGEQYF.

The chain carries TRBV11-2 and TRBJ2-7, with D maybe TRBD1 (6 bases). V gave up 0 bases and J gave up 7 bases, with 16 bases separating them. The germline V gene has CDR1 SGHAT and CDR2 FQNNGV. The CDR3 length is 15 residues. CDR3 sequence (DNA): TGTGCCAGCAGCTTAGAGGGGGCCATCTACAATGAGCAGTACTTC. This gives the protein CASSLEGAIYNEQYF.

This clonotype was counted between two and nine times. CDR3 DNA sequence: TGTGCCAGCAGCTTAGCTCTAGCGGGGGGTGCGGGTGAGCAGTTCTTC. It yields the protein CASSLALAGGAGEQFF. The rearrangement joins TRBV7-2 to TRBJ2-1; TRBD2 matches 11 bases. The V and J ends lost 0 bases and 9 bases, in that order; junction bases with no gene match: 7. Germline CDR1 SGHTA, CDR2 FQGNSA. The CDR3 is 16 amino acids.

This rearrangement joins TRBV29-1 to TRBJ2-1; TRBD2 matches at 9 bases. The CDR3 runs 14 residues. In germline, CDR1 is SQVTM, CDR2 ANQGSEA. With V trimmed by 3 bases and J by 7 bases, 7 bases remained unmatched. This CDR3 reads CSVELAGGRNEQFF. CDR3 nucleotides: TGCAGCGTTGAGCTCGCGGGGGGGCGGAATGAGCAGTTCTTC.

This clonotype was detected a few times. This sequence joins TRBV29-1 and TRBJ2-7; unclear D gene. Deletions cut 0 bases from V and 5 bases from J, with 5 bases between. Per the germline V gene, CDR1 is SQVTM and CDR2 is ANQGSEA. The CDR3 runs 11 residues. CDR3 DNA sequence: TGCAGCGTTGAAGAAGGCCACGAGCAGTACTTC. This encodes CSVEEGHEQYF.

The chain employs TRBV4-1 and TRBJ2-1; D gene unclear. The CDR3 sequence is 14 residues long. Looked up from germline, CDR1 is MGHRA and CDR2 is YSYEKL. The V and J ends lost 1 base and 8 bases respectively, with 12 bases between them. The DNA for the CDR3 is TGCGCCAGCAGCCAAGGAACTCTTCGCGATGAGCAGTTCTTC. Amino acid sequence: CASSQGTLRDEQFF.

This rearrangement joins TRBV28 to TRBJ2-3; 11 nucleotides match TRBD2. Unmatched junction bases numbered 9, after V lost 4 bases and J lost 0 bases. From germline, CDR1 is MDHEN and CDR2 SYDVKM. The CDR3 runs 18 residues. The CDR3 DNA sequence: TGTGCCAGCAGTTCTCCCGGGACTAGCGGCCTTAGCACAGATACGCAGTATTTT. Its protein product is CASSSPGTSGLSTDTQYF.